A selection of T cell receptor beta chains follows, all from one sample in a study of long-term antiretroviral therapy in people with HIV. The protocol was immunoSEQ multiplex PCR, while the TCRdb copy is restricted to in-frame clones and leaves out a portion. The table has about 25,000 clones, more than 75% seen once. Sequenced here: unsorted PBMCs, sampled 4.4 years after starting antiretroviral therapy. Receptors originate from a man younger than 45 with HIV. Each CDR3 is given with its conserved first and last residue.

J	V	CDR3
TRBJ2-7	TRBV10-2	CASRILAGGEQYF
TRBJ1-5	TRBV11-2	CASSSLGGNQPQHF
TRBJ1-4	TRBV2	CASTFGRLNEKLFF
TRBJ2-4	TRBV7-9	CASSFSGEWDIQYF
TRBJ1-5	TRBV6-1	CASSIPNQPQHF
TRBJ2-7	TRBV7-9	CASSLVGGTYEQYF
TRBJ1-3	TRBV7-2	CASRKSAGNTIYF
TRBJ1-1	TRBV28	CASSSGEGFEAFF
TRBJ2-5	TRBV5-4	CASSLEGTRETQYF
TRBJ1-2	TRBV9	CASSLPLRGGHYGYTF
TRBJ1-5	TRBV9	CASSVVGGQPQHF
TRBJ1-2	TRBV4-2	CASSPRYPLVSTSGYTF
TRBJ1-5	TRBV2	CASSETDNGQPQHF
TRBJ2-7	TRBV5-1	CASSSGTGSEQYF
TRBJ1-2	TRBV6-5	CASSPGVNYGYTF
TRBJ2-7	TRBV6-5	CASSYHRGSTYEQYF
TRBJ1-5	TRBV18	CASGQGLGRGNQPQHF
TRBJ1-1	TRBV13	CASSFGDMNTEAFF